One and the same sample provided the 4 T cell receptor beta chains below, sequenced in a study of CD8 T cells in ankylosing spondylitis. TCRdb itself ran the 5' RACE reads through MiXCR, one entry per CDR3 protein. The repertoire holds 250,000 to 350,000 distinct CDR3 sequences, with around 20% as singletons. The specimen sequenced was blood, either unsorted or a sorted T cell fraction (not recorded which). These receptors came from a female donor with ankylosing spondylitis or in good health (not recorded which).

The chain combines TRBV20-1 with TRBJ1-5; no definite D call. This CDR3 spans 16 amino acids. CDR1 and CDR2 from the germline V gene are DFQATT and SNEGSKA (reference sequence). The CDR3 nucleotides read TGCTGCGCTAGTAGCGTCGGGCCGTGGGGCAATCAGCCCCAGCATTTT. Its translation is CCASSVGPWGNQPQHF.

This clonotype occurred a few times. The gene calls are TRBV6-2 or TRBV6-3 and TRBJ2-6; D is perhaps TRBD2 (7 bases). Germline V lookup: CDR1 MNHEY, CDR2 SVGEGT. The germline V and J ends were trimmed by 2 bases and 2 bases, with 16 bases remaining between them. The CDR3 is 18 amino acids. The CDR3 sequence: CASSYLPGEGPGANVLTF. CDR3 nucleotides: TGTGCCAGCAGTTACCTGCCAGGGGAGGGTCCTGGGGCCAACGTCCTGACTTTC.

This clonotype was recorded a few times. V gene TRBV12-3 or TRBV12-4 combines with J gene TRBJ2-3, with 12 positions matching TRBD2. The CDR3 extends over 18 amino acids. V trimming: 5 bases; J trimming: 2 bases; junction bases outside the gene matches: 11. The CDR3 sequence: CASSASASGRGPTDTQYF. In nucleotides, the CDR3 is TGTGCCAGCAGTGCCTCTGCTAGCGGGAGGGGTCCCACAGATACGCAGTATTTT.

This clonotype was recorded at least ten times. This chain connects TRBV20-1 to TRBJ2-1, with a tentative D call TRBD2 (5 bases). The CDR3 contains 14 residues. The V gene lost 2 bases and the J gene lost 4 bases, with 12 bases spanning the gap. Germline loops: CDR1 DFQATT, CDR2 SNEGSKA (reference sequence). The chain's CDR3 is CSARIATGYNEQFF. The CDR3 DNA reads as TGCAGTGCTAGAATAGCGACTGGGTACAATGAGCAGTTCTTC.